The 18 T cell receptor beta chains given below trace back to one sample, sequenced in a study of blood T cell repertoires in COVID-19. Profiling relied on immunoSEQ multiplex PCR, and the TCRdb table lists in-frame clones only, not all of them. The table has some 49,000 clones, around 86% seen once. The specimen was peripheral blood. The receptor set was obtained from an elderly woman with COVID-19, enrolled during active disease.

The chain recombines TRBV19 with TRBJ1-4; D ambiguous. The V end lost 5 bases, the J end lost 7 bases, and 20 bases lay between the germline ends. CDR3 length: 16 amino acids. Germline loops: CDR1 LNHDA, CDR2 SQIVND (reference sequence). CDR3 region: CASSPVLTQRSEKLFF. As DNA, the CDR3 is TGTGCCAGTAGTCCAGTCCTGACCCAGAGGTCTGAAAAACTGTTTTTT.

The rearrangement joins TRBV19 to TRBJ2-3; D is ambiguous. V shed 8 bases and J shed 1 base, with 7 bases lying between them. Germline V gene data show CDR1 as LNHDA and CDR2 as SQIVND (reference sequence). There are 12 residues in the CDR3. For the CDR3, the DNA is TGTGCCAGTGGGCCGGGCACAGATACGCAGTATTTT. Amino acid sequence: CASGPGTDTQYF.

The CDR3 loop reads CASGLRTGTNEQFF. The CDR3, as DNA: TGTGCCAGCGGCCTTAGGACAGGGACCAATGAGCAGTTCTTC. The chain is built from TRBV11-3 and TRBJ2-1, with 8 bases fitting TRBD1. Germline trimming cut 8 bases from V and 6 bases from J; bases unmatched to any gene: 9. From germline, CDR1 is SGHNT and CDR2 YENEEA. The CDR3 spans 14 residues.

The chain has TRBV11-2 and TRBJ1-1; unclear D gene. Germline CDR1 reads SGHAT; CDR2 reads FQNNGV. The CDR3 is 15 residues long. V was cut by 6 bases and J by 7 bases, with 21 bases left in between. The CDR3 nucleotides are TGTGCCAGCAGGCTCGCGGGCGCGCAACAACGTGAAGCTTTCTTT. Translation: CASRLAGAQQREAFF.

The chain joins TRBV7-3 to TRBJ1-1; D is undetermined. This CDR3 is built from 13 residues. The germline V gene has CDR1 SGHTA and CDR2 FQGTGA. V was trimmed by 2 bases and J by 7 bases, leaving 11 bases between them. The CDR3: CASSLDLRSEAFF. CDR3 DNA sequence: TGTGCCAGCAGCTTAGATCTGAGGAGTGAAGCTTTCTTT.

The chain couples TRBV2 to TRBJ2-1; 9 bases line up with TRBD1. In germline, CDR1 is SNHLY, CDR2 FYNNEI. Losses at the gene ends were 0 bases for V and 7 bases for J; bases not matched to a gene: 10. The CDR3 is 17 amino acids. CDR3 protein: CASSEAGQGFRINEQFF. The CDR3 DNA sequence: TGTGCCAGCAGTGAAGCGGGACAGGGTTTTAGAATTAATGAGCAGTTCTTC. The entire variable domain, with the rest obtained from reference TRBV2 and TRBJ2-1, is as follows: EPEVTQTPSHQVTQMGQEVILRCVPISNHLYFYWYRQILGQKVEFLVSFYNNEISEKSEIFDDQFSVERPDGSNFTLKIRSTKLEDSAMYFCASSEAGQGFRINEQFFGPGTRLTVL.

J is TRBJ2-2 and V is TRBV28; possibly TRBD2 for D (7 bases). The CDR3 length is 15 residues. Trimming pared 4 bases from V and 3 bases from J, leaving 12 bases between. Germline loops: CDR1 MDHEN, CDR2 SYDVKM. The CDR3 DNA sequence: TGTGCCAGCAGTTCTAGGGGGGGGTACACCGGGGAGCTGTTTTTT. Protein sequence: CASSSRGGYTGELFF.

This clone was counted between two and nine times. This chain uses TRBV11-2 with TRBJ1-2; 8 bases are a match to TRBD1. Germline loops: CDR1 SGHAT, CDR2 FQNNGV. V lost 1 base, J lost 5 bases, and 12 bases stayed unmatched. CDR3 length: 17 amino acids. This CDR3 reads CASSLGAGGYPLYGYTF. CDR3 nucleotides: TGTGCCAGCAGCTTAGGGGCAGGGGGCTATCCCCTATATGGCTACACCTTC.

The chain employs TRBV28 and TRBJ2-7; 13 bases line up with TRBD2. CDR1 is MDHEN and CDR2 is SYDVKM in the germline V gene. The V gene end was trimmed by 2 bases and the J gene end by 0 bases; junction bases not matched to a gene: 1. The CDR3 is 16 residues long. CDR3 sequence reads: CASSLGTSGISYEQYF. The CDR3 nucleotides read TGTGCCAGCAGTTTAGGGACTAGCGGGATCTCCTACGAGCAGTACTTC.

CDR3 sequence: CASSLKPTGQNGELFF. The CDR3 DNA reads TGTGCCAGTAGTTTAAAACCGACAGGGCAGAACGGGGAGCTGTTTTTT. The rearrangement uses TRBV19 and TRBJ2-2; 7 bases are shared with TRBD1. V was pared by 5 bases and J by 7 bases, with 13 bases of the junction left unmatched. There are 16 residues in the CDR3. Germline CDR1 is LNHDA and CDR2 is SQIVND (reference sequence). Looking up the rest from reference TRBV19 and TRBJ2-2 gives the full variable domain: DGGITQSPKYLFRKEGQNVTLSCEQNLNHDAMYWYRQDPGQGLRLIYYSQIVNDFQKGDIAEGYSVSREKKESFPLTVTSAQKNPTAFYLCASSLKPTGQNGELFFGEGSRLTVL.

The chain has TRBV14 and TRBJ2-1; perhaps TRBD1 as D (6 bases). The CDR3 loop spans 15 amino acids. V lost 1 base, J lost 5 bases, and 12 bases lay in between. Germline values: CDR1 SGHDN, CDR2 FVKESK. This chain's CDR3 is CASSQGSGTHNEQFF. Written as DNA, the CDR3 is TGTGCCAGCAGCCAAGGGTCAGGGACACACAATGAGCAGTTCTTC.

The chain uses TRBV5-4 and TRBJ1-4; D is ambiguous. Between the trimmed V and J ends, which lost 3 bases and 7 bases, there was a span of 13 bases. In germline, CDR1 is SGHNT, CDR2 YYREEE (reference sequence). This CDR3 spans 14 amino acids. DNA for the CDR3: TGTGCCAGCAGCTCCGCCTTGCGGGGTGAAAAACTGTTTTTT. Protein: CASSSALRGEKLFF.

This clone was counted at least ten times. The rearrangement uses TRBV15 and TRBJ2-3; 9 bases are shared with TRBD2. Per the germline V gene, CDR1 is LNHNV and CDR2 is YYDKDF (reference sequence). V shed 1 base, J shed 7 bases, and the junction held 12 bases outside the gene matches. The CDR3 extends over 17 amino acids. The CDR3: CATSRGLGGRASYTQYF. The CDR3 coding sequence is TGTGCCACCAGCAGAGGATTAGGCGGGAGGGCCTCATATACGCAGTATTTT. Filled out from reference TRBV15 and TRBJ2-3, the complete variable domain reads DAMVIQNPRYQVTQFGKPVTLSCSQTLNHNVMYWYQQKSSQAPKLLFHYYDKDFNNEADTPDNFQSRRPNTSFCFLDIRSPGLGDTAMYLCATSRGLGGRASYTQYFGPGTRLTVL.

The V call is TRBV7-2, the J call TRBJ2-5; D is uncertain. V lost 5 bases, J lost 6 bases, and 7 bases lay in between. Germline lookup yields CDR1 SGHTA and CDR2 FQGNSA. CDR3 size: 11 residues. The DNA of the CDR3 is TGTGCCAGCAGCACTCTACAGACCCAGTACTTC. Protein sequence: CASSTLQTQYF.

V is TRBV5-1 and J is TRBJ1-5; TRBD1 is a possible D gene (5 bases). There are 14 residues in the CDR3. Germline V gene sequence: CDR1 SGHRS, CDR2 YFSETQ. V was cut by 5 bases and J by 0 bases, with 9 bases left in between. CDR3 nucleotides: TGCGCCAGCAGGAAGGACACTAGCAATCAGCCCCAGCATTTT. Translation gives CASRKDTSNQPQHF.

The table lists this clone with a few counts. This CDR3 is CASSYSWATLSRELFF. CDR3 bases: TGTGCCAGCAGTTACTCGTGGGCTACCCTCAGTCGGGAGCTGTTTTTT. The rearrangement links TRBV6-5 to TRBJ2-2, with D uncertain. V was cut by 0 bases and J by 9 bases, with 17 bases left in between. The CDR3 loop spans 16 amino acids. Germline-derived CDR1 and CDR2 are MNHEY and SVGAGI.

V is TRBV19 and J is TRBJ1-3; 10 nucleotides line up with TRBD1. The V gene's germline CDR1 is LNHDA and CDR2 SQIVND (reference sequence). V lost 4 bases, J lost 3 bases, and 3 bases stayed unmatched. This CDR3 region has 15 residues. CDR3 amino acids: CASSTGTGDGNTIYF. As DNA, the CDR3 is TGTGCCAGTAGTACCGGGACAGGGGATGGAAACACCATATATTTT.

The gene calls are TRBV7-8 and TRBJ2-1; possibly TRBD1 for D (5 bases). CDR3 length: 12 residues. The germline V and J ends were trimmed by 3 bases and 7 bases, with 7 bases remaining between them. CDR1 is SGHVS, CDR2 FQNEAQ, per germline. CDR3 nucleotide sequence: TGTGCCAGCAGCTTGGACATGAATGAGCAGTTCTTC. Its translation is CASSLDMNEQFF.